These 3 T cell receptor beta chains came from one sample sequenced in a study of OX40 agonist ivuxolimab in advanced cancers. Sequenced by immunoSEQ multiplex PCR; TCRdb stores in-frame clones only, minus some. The repertoire holds some 80,000 clones, with about nine tenths as singletons. The sample was CD4+ or CD8+ T cells sorted from blood, taken in a trial of the OX40 agonist ivuxolimab. The receptors originated from an adult with an advanced solid tumor such as melanoma, head and neck, liver or kidney cancer.

This chain connects TRBV7-6 to TRBJ1-2, with 11 bases that match TRBD1. Trimming cost V 2 bases and J 7 bases; bases outside gene matches: 12. The CDR3 is 17 residues long. The germline gives CDR1 SGHVS, CDR2 FNYEAQ. In nucleotides, the CDR3 is TGTGCCAGCAGCTTATCAGGTTCCGGACAGGGGGCAGGTGGCTACACCTTC. It is translated as CASSLSGSGQGAGGYTF.

The chain couples TRBV9 to TRBJ2-7; D remains unclear. The germline V and J ends were trimmed by 0 bases and 5 bases, with 6 bases remaining between them. CDR1 and CDR2 (germline): SGDLS, YYNGEE. This CDR3 has 12 amino acids. The CDR3 DNA is TGTGCCAGCAGCGTAGAATACGACGAGCAGTACTTC. It translates to CASSVEYDEQYF.

The chain links TRBV19 to TRBJ2-3; tentatively, D is TRBD1 (6 bases). V was trimmed by 5 bases and J by 0 bases, leaving 15 bases between them. CDR1 is LNHDA, CDR2 SQIVND, per germline (reference sequence). There are 16 residues in the CDR3. CDR3 residues: CASSPSTGVSTDTQYF. CDR3 in DNA: TGTGCCAGTAGTCCCTCGACAGGCGTAAGCACAGATACGCAGTATTTT.